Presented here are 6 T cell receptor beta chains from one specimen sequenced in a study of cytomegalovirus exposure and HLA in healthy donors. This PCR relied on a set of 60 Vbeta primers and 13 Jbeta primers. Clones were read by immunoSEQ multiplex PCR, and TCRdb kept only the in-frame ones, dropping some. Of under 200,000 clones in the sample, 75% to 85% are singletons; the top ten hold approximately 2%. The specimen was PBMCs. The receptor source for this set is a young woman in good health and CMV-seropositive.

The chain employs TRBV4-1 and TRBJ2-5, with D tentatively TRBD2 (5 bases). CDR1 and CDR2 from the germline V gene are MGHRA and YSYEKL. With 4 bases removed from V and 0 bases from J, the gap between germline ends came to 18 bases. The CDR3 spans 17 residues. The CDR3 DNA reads TGCGCCAGCAGCCCCCAACGCGGGCAGTTGAACCAAGAGACCCAGTACTTC. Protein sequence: CASSPQRGQLNQETQYF.

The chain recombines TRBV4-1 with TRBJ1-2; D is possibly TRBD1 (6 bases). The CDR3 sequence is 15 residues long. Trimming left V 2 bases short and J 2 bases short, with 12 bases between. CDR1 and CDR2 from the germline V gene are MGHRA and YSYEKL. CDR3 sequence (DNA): TGCGCCAGCAGCCAAACTCCCAGGGGAAACTATGGCTACACCTTC. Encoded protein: CASSQTPRGNYGYTF.

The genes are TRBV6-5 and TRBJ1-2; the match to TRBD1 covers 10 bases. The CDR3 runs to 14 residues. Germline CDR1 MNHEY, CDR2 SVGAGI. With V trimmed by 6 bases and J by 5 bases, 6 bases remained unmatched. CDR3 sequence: CASSRRQGAYGYTF. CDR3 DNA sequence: TGTGCCAGCAGCAGAAGACAGGGGGCGTATGGCTACACCTTC.

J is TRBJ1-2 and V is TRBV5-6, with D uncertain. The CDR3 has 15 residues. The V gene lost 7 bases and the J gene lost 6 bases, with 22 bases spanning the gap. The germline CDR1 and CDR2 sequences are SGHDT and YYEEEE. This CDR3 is CASRLFGGPSDGYTF. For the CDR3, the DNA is TGTGCCAGCCGGCTTTTTGGAGGACCTTCTGATGGCTACACCTTC.

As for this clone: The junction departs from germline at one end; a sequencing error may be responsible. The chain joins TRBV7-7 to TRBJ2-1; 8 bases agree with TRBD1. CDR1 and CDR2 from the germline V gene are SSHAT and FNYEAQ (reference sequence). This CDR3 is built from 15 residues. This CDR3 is CASSPDRASYNEQFF. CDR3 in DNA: TGTGCTAGCAGCCCGGACAGGGCCTCCTACAATGAGCAGTTCTTC.

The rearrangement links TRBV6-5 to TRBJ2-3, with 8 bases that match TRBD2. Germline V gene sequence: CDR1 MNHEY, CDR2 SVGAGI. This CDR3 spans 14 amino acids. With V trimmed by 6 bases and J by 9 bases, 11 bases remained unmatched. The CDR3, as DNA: TGTGCCAGCAGAACGCCCGGGGGGGCCGGGACGCAGTATTTT. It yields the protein CASRTPGGAGTQYF.